Following are 28 T cell receptor beta chains from one sample sequenced in a study of shared clonotypes between healthy human individuals. The table came from immunoSEQ multiplex PCR; TCRdb's copy has only in-frame clones and leaves some out. The data contain about 590,000 clones, over 95% of them seen just once; the ten biggest clones take up over 0.09%. Naive CD8 cells were CD45RO-negative, positively selected for CCR7, excluding terminally differentiated effector memory CD45RA+ cells. Sequencing used naive CD8+ T cells sorted from blood. These receptors all stem from a woman under 40 in good health.

This chain uses TRBV5-6 with TRBJ2-7, with 10 bases fitting TRBD2. From germline, CDR1 is SGHDT and CDR2 YYEEEE. V lost 0 bases, J lost 2 bases, and 8 bases stayed unmatched. The CDR3 consists of 17 residues. The DNA for the CDR3 is TGTGCCAGCAGCTTGGAGGCTAGCGGGAGCGTCGCCTACGAGCAGTACTTC. Protein: CASSLEASGSVAYEQYF.

The chain has TRBV7-9 and TRBJ1-2; D ambiguous. The ends were cut back, 4 bases at V and 7 bases at J, with 7 bases in the middle. This CDR3 is built from 11 residues. CDR1 SEHNR and CDR2 FQNEAQ come from the germline V gene (reference sequence). This chain's CDR3 is CASSYDSGYTF. The CDR3 DNA reads TGTGCCAGCAGCTACGATTCTGGCTACACCTTC.

This chain joins TRBV5-4 and TRBJ2-5; 14 bases are a match to TRBD2. The CDR3 contains 15 residues. The germline CDR1 and CDR2 sequences are SGHNT and YYREEE (reference sequence). With V trimmed by 3 bases and J by 6 bases, 4 bases remained unmatched. Here the CDR3 reads CASSSRTSGRKTQYF. The CDR3 region has the DNA TGTGCCAGCAGCTCCAGGACTAGCGGGAGGAAGACCCAGTACTTC.

The chain uses TRBV9 and TRBJ2-5; no definite D call. Germline CDR1 and CDR2: SGDLS and YYNGEE. The CDR3 consists of 15 residues. V lost 0 bases, J lost 5 bases, and 14 bases lay in between. The CDR3 region is CASSVGSSFGETQYF. CDR3 bases: TGTGCCAGCAGCGTAGGCAGCAGTTTCGGGGAGACCCAGTACTTC. Full variable domain (rest looked up from reference TRBV9 and TRBJ2-5): DSGVTQTPKHLITATGQRVTLRCSPRSGDLSVYWYQQSLDQGLQFLIQYYNGEERAKGNILERFSAQQFPDLHSELNLSSLELGDSALYFCASSVGSSFGETQYFGPGTRLLVL.

The chain is built from TRBV20-1 and TRBJ2-3; either TRBD1 or TRBD2 may fit D (5 bases each). Germline V lookup: CDR1 DFQATT, CDR2 SNEGSKA (reference sequence). This CDR3 is built from 11 residues. V lost 0 bases and J lost 11, with 9 bases in between. CDR3 sequence: CSARDEGWQYF. The CDR3 DNA follows: TGCAGTGCTAGAGATGAGGGGTGGCAGTATTTT.

V and J are TRBV5-4 and TRBJ1-2; 11 nucleotides line up with TRBD1. Trimming removed 0 bases from V and 4 bases from J; junction bases left unmatched: 2. CDR1 and CDR2 from the germline V gene are SGHNT and YYREEE (reference sequence). This CDR3 contains 15 residues. The CDR3 spells CASSLGDRGAYGYTF. The DNA of the CDR3 is TGTGCCAGCAGCTTGGGGGACAGGGGGGCCTATGGCTACACCTTC.

The rearrangement uses TRBV5-1 and TRBJ1-1, with D uncertain. The length of the CDR3 is 15 residues. The V gene's germline CDR1 is SGHRS and CDR2 YFSETQ. Trimming cost V 0 bases and J 0 bases, with 9 bases left between them. The CDR3 nucleotides are TGCGCCAGCAGCTTGGCCTCTGGGATGAACACTGAAGCTTTCTTT. Encoded protein: CASSLASGMNTEAFF.

The J gene is TRBJ2-7, the V gene TRBV6-5, with D maybe TRBD2 (5 bases). Trimming removed 8 bases at V and 6 bases at J, with 14 bases between. The CDR3 totals 12 residues. Germline CDR1 MNHEY, CDR2 SVGAGI. The CDR3: CASEGSGGEQYF. The CDR3, as DNA: TGTGCCAGCGAGGGATCGGGCGGCGAGCAGTACTTC.

As concerns this clone: Other nucleotide sequences in the sample specify the same CDR3. This rearrangement joins TRBV29-1 to TRBJ2-7, with 10 bases lining up with TRBD1. The CDR3 totals 12 residues. CDR1 is SQVTM, CDR2 ANQGSEA, per germline. V trimming: 4 bases; J trimming: 4 bases; junction bases outside the gene matches: 1. Written as DNA, the CDR3 is TGCAGCGTTGGACAGGGGGCATACGAGCAGTACTTC. This encodes CSVGQGAYEQYF.

DNA for the CDR3: TGTGCCAGCAGTTGGGAGATCCAAGAGACCCAGTACTTC. This codes for CASSWEIQETQYF. The chain is built from TRBV28 and TRBJ2-5; a possible D gene is TRBD2 (5 bases). The germline V gene has CDR1 MDHEN and CDR2 SYDVKM. The CDR3 loop spans 13 amino acids. V was shortened by 4 bases and J by 1 base, with 7 bases between the two germline ends.

The V call is TRBV9, the J call TRBJ2-3; D call uncertain. Germline V gene lookup returns CDR1 SGDLS and CDR2 YYNGEE. The V gene lost 4 bases and the J gene lost 0 bases, with 12 bases spanning the gap. This CDR3 has 15 residues. This chain's CDR3 is CASSLARASTDTQYF. Here the CDR3 DNA reads TGTGCCAGCAGCCTTGCCAGAGCTAGCACAGATACGCAGTATTTT.

The rearrangement joins TRBV5-6 to TRBJ1-1; tentative D call: TRBD1 (5 bases). CDR1 and CDR2 from the germline V gene are SGHDT and YYEEEE. The CDR3 extends over 13 amino acids. V shed 0 bases and J shed 4 bases, with 7 bases lying between them. CDR3 in DNA: TGTGCCAGCAGCTTGGCAGGGAGCACTGAAGCTTTCTTT. Protein sequence: CASSLAGSTEAFF.

This chain connects TRBV11-2 to TRBJ1-3; D may be TRBD1 (5 bases). Germline V gives CDR1 SGHAT, CDR2 FQNNGV. Trimming removed 1 base at V and 0 bases at J, with 10 bases between. The CDR3 length is 16 residues. CDR3 in DNA: TGTGCCAGCAGCTTAGTTGGGGCCTTCTCTGGAAACACCATATATTTT. Residues: CASSLVGAFSGNTIYF.

The chain employs TRBV30 and TRBJ2-7; D unresolved. With 2 bases removed from V and 6 bases from J, the gap between germline ends came to 11 bases. Germline lookup yields CDR1 GTSNPN and CDR2 SVGIG (reference sequence). The CDR3 spans 12 residues. CDR3: CAWSSVGGEQYF. In DNA, the CDR3 is TGTGCCTGGAGTTCGGTAGGTGGCGAGCAGTACTTC.

This chain links TRBV2 with TRBJ2-6; TRBD1 is a possible D gene (6 bases). Germline V gene data show CDR1 as SNHLY and CDR2 as FYNNEI. V gave up 7 bases and J gave up 1 base, with 11 bases separating them. The CDR3 has 15 residues. CDR3 sequence reads: CASKPTGSGANVLTF. The CDR3 nucleotides are TGTGCCAGCAAACCTACAGGGTCTGGGGCCAACGTCCTGACTTTC.

The chain carries TRBV13 and TRBJ2-2; D may be TRBD1 (5 bases). The CDR3 sequence is 16 residues long. The V gene's germline CDR1 is PRHDT and CDR2 FYEKMQ (reference sequence). V shed 2 bases and J shed 1 base, with 11 bases lying between them. CDR3 coding DNA: TGTGCCAGCAGCTTAAGGTCTGGACAGAACACCGGGGAGCTGTTTTTT. It translates to CASSLRSGQNTGELFF.

The chain combines TRBV27 with TRBJ2-3, with 7 bases that match TRBD1. There are 14 residues in the CDR3. Germline V gives CDR1 MNHEY, CDR2 SMNVEV (reference sequence). With V trimmed by 3 bases and J by 5 bases, 5 bases remained unmatched. CDR3 bases: TGTGCCAGCAGTTTTGGGACAGTTGTAGATACGCAGTATTTT. Its protein product is CASSFGTVVDTQYF.

This clone was counted a single time. The rearrangement joins TRBV2 to TRBJ2-1, with no clear D. Per the germline V gene, CDR1 is SNHLY and CDR2 is FYNNEI. CDR3 length equals 12 residues. Trimming removed 6 bases at V and 12 bases at J, with 15 bases between. The CDR3 here is CASSQKGLGQFF. In DNA, the CDR3 is TGTGCCAGCAGCCAAAAGGGCCTAGGGCAGTTCTTC.

This chain links TRBV6-6 with TRBJ2-2; D gene ambiguous. The germline CDR1 and CDR2 sequences are MNHNY and SVGAGI (reference sequence). This CDR3 is built from 14 residues. Deletions cut 5 bases from V and 5 bases from J, with 12 bases between. The CDR3 DNA reads as TGTGCCAGCAGTCCCCCCCGGTGGACCGGGGAGCTGTTTTTT. This encodes CASSPPRWTGELFF.

V is TRBV5-1 and J is TRBJ2-7, with D tentatively TRBD1 (6 bases). From germline, CDR1 is SGHRS and CDR2 YFSETQ. This CDR3 spans 12 amino acids. V shed 4 bases and J shed 7 bases, with 12 bases lying between them. CDR3 sequence (DNA): TGCGCCAGCAGCCCAGGGGAGCGGGAGCAGTACTTC. As protein: CASSPGEREQYF.

V and J are TRBV2 and TRBJ1-4; possible D gene TRBD1, 5 bases. Germline loops: CDR1 SNHLY, CDR2 FYNNEI. The ends were cut back, 7 bases at V and 8 bases at J, with 11 bases in the middle. This CDR3 has 12 residues. CDR3 in amino acids: CASTPKGEKLFF. In DNA, the CDR3 is TGTGCCAGCACTCCTAAGGGGGAAAAACTGTTTTTT.

This sequence joins TRBV4-2 and TRBJ2-1, with unresolved D. The V gene's germline CDR1 is LGHNA and CDR2 YNFKEQ. V lost 1 base and J 5 bases, leaving 12 bases between the germline ends. The CDR3 has 15 amino acids. In DNA form, the CDR3 reads TGTGCCAGCAGCCAAGGAGACCTTCCCCACAATGAGCAGTTCTTC. This sequence encodes CASSQGDLPHNEQFF.

The genes are TRBV5-6 and TRBJ2-7; the match to TRBD1 covers 9 bases. V trimming: 1 base; J trimming: 5 bases; junction bases outside the gene matches: 1. The CDR3 is 13 amino acids. Germline assignment: CDR1 SGHDT and CDR2 YYEEEE. The CDR3 here is CASSLYRGHEQYF. In DNA, the CDR3 is TGTGCCAGCAGCTTGTACAGGGGGCACGAGCAGTACTTC.

The chain couples TRBV28 to TRBJ1-1; TRBD1 aligns across 8 bases. CDR1 is MDHEN and CDR2 is SYDVKM in the germline V gene. The CDR3 is 13 amino acids. V dropped 1 base and J dropped 6; count of bases not matched to a gene: 1. The CDR3 loop reads CASSLSGGPEAFF. In DNA, the CDR3 is TGTGCCAGCAGTTTATCAGGGGGCCCTGAAGCTTTCTTT.

This clone appeared a single time. The chain joins TRBV6-5 to TRBJ2-1; D gene uncertain. Germline loops: CDR1 MNHEY, CDR2 SVGAGI. V was cut by 0 bases and J by 0 bases, with 9 bases left in between. The CDR3 extends over 16 amino acids. CDR3 in amino acids: CASSYSGFSSYNEQFF. CDR3 DNA: TGTGCCAGCAGTTACTCGGGTTTTAGCTCCTACAATGAGCAGTTCTTC.

The gene calls are TRBV7-6 and TRBJ1-1; possibly TRBD1 for D (5 bases). The ends were cut back, 1 base at V and 1 base at J, with 16 bases in the middle. The germline V gene has CDR1 SGHVS and CDR2 FNYEAQ. This CDR3 has 17 residues. The CDR3 here is CASSLEPPGARNTEAFF. The CDR3 region has the DNA TGTGCCAGCAGCTTAGAGCCCCCCGGGGCGCGGAACACTGAAGCTTTCTTT.

The chain recombines TRBV13 with TRBJ2-1; D is uncertain. The CDR3 length is 16 residues. V shed 4 bases and J shed 2 bases, with 15 bases lying between them. The V gene's germline CDR1 is PRHDT and CDR2 FYEKMQ (reference sequence). CDR3 sequence reads: CASSSPTGPTYNEQFF. The DNA for the CDR3 is TGTGCCAGCAGCTCCCCAACGGGCCCAACCTACAATGAGCAGTTCTTC.

The CDR3 spells CASSWARGAEAFF. CDR3 nucleotide sequence: TGTGCCAGCAGCTGGGCCCGGGGAGCTGAAGCTTTCTTT. The chain is built from TRBV5-6 and TRBJ1-1; no clear D gene. Trimming took off 3 bases at V and 6 bases at J, with 12 bases between the two ends. Germline V CDR1 and CDR2: SGHDT, YYEEEE. The length of the CDR3 is 13 residues. The whole variable domain, filled in from reference TRBV5-6 and TRBJ1-1, reads DAGVTQSPTHLIKTRGQQVTLRCSPKSGHDTVSWYQQALGQGPQFIFQYYEEEERQRGNFPDRFSGHQFPNYSSELNVNALLLGDSALYLCASSWARGAEAFFGQGTRLTVV.